This T cell receptor beta chain was identified in a study of shared clonotypes between healthy human individuals. Study overall: CD4 naive and memory got three plates each, CD8 naive two, CD8 memory one.

Generated by immunoSEQ multiplex PCR, the TCRdb table keeps only in-frame clones and is missing some. The sample lists 2.5 million or so clones, 90% to 95% occurring once. There are 14 residues in the CDR3. After removal of 3 bases from V and 2 bases from J, the junction contained 2 bases not matched to a gene. CDR1 is LNHDA and CDR2 is SQIVND in the germline V gene (reference sequence). The V and J genes are TRBV19 and TRBJ2-7; 9 bases map to TRBD2. The sequencing input was naive CD4+ T cells sorted from blood. The subset here: CD45RA+ positively selected. This TCR came from a man between 18 and 29 years old in good health. CDR3 bases: TGTGCCAGTAGTATCATAGCGGGGGCCTACGAGCAGTACTTC. Protein sequence: CASSIIAGAYEQYF.